Presented here are 16 T cell receptor beta chains from one specimen sequenced in a study of beta chain features in type 1 diabetes (dated by TCRdb to 2016 to 2018). Library creation used the immunoSEQ multiplex PCR assay. The High Capacity cDNA Reverse Transcription Kit was used to reverse transcribe all of the isolated RNA, meaning that expressed TCRB transcripts were what got sequenced. The table comes from immuneACCESS by way of TCRdb, which keeps in-frame sequences with V and J called. Part of the clones is missing from these tables; in studies checked, under half for an unresolved V gene and the rest for unknown reasons. This sample lists a few hundred thousand clones; 14% were detected once. The ten top clones hold around 0.039% of the sample. The source material was naive CD4+ T cells from blood. The sample's cell subset or site label, decoded: true naive CD4+ T cells. The receptors were sampled from a man younger than 45 in good health.

The chain joins TRBV7-9 to TRBJ2-3; TRBD1 matches at 9 bases. The CDR3 totals 15 residues. Trimming took 5 bases from V and 4 from J; bases not matched to a gene: 7. The V gene's germline CDR1 is SEHNR and CDR2 FQNEAQ (reference sequence). Written as DNA, the CDR3 is TGTGCCAGCAGCCCGGGACAGGGTGTCCCAGATACGCAGTATTTT. As protein: CASSPGQGVPDTQYF.

The chain carries TRBV6-5 and TRBJ2-2, with unresolved D. Trimming removed 7 bases from V and 2 bases from J, with 8 bases in between. CDR1 and CDR2 from the germline V gene are MNHEY and SVGAGI. This CDR3 region has 13 residues. The CDR3 sequence: CASNSDNTGELFF. The CDR3 bases are TGTGCCAGCAACTCTGATAACACCGGGGAGCTGTTTTTT.

This clone occurred a few times. V gene TRBV7-9 combines with J gene TRBJ2-1; no reliable D call. Between the trimmed V and J ends, which lost 3 bases and 10 bases, there was a span of 13 bases. Germline V gene lookup returns CDR1 SEHNR and CDR2 FQNEAQ (reference sequence). The CDR3 is made up of 13 amino acids. CDR3 residues: CASSFGYRSEQFF. The CDR3 DNA sequence: TGTGCCAGCAGCTTCGGTTATCGGAGCGAGCAGTTCTTC.

The chain couples TRBV13 to TRBJ2-3; no definite D call. The CDR3 has 13 amino acids. The V gene lost 4 bases and the J gene lost 0 bases, with 5 bases spanning the gap. From germline, CDR1 is PRHDT and CDR2 FYEKMQ (reference sequence). The CDR3 bases are TGTGCCAGCAGCTCTCCAAGCACAGATACGCAGTATTTT. This encodes CASSSPSTDTQYF.

A few counts support this clone. This chain connects TRBV30 to TRBJ1-1; D is unresolved. The V gene lost 1 base and the J gene lost 0 bases, with 6 bases spanning the gap. The CDR3 contains 13 residues. Germline V gene data show CDR1 as GTSNPN and CDR2 as SVGIG (reference sequence). CDR3: CAWSAGLNTEAFF. CDR3 DNA: TGTGCCTGGAGTGCGGGTCTGAACACTGAAGCTTTCTTT.

Here the CDR3 reads CAWSKTSGLWEQYV. CDR3 DNA sequence: TGTGCCTGGAGTAAGACTAGCGGCCTTTGGGAGCAGTACGTC. J is TRBJ2-7 and V is TRBV30, with 9 bases aligning to TRBD2. The germline V gene encodes CDR1 GTSNPN and CDR2 SVGIG (reference sequence). The CDR3 has 14 amino acids. Trimming took 2 bases from V and 7 from J; bases not matched to a gene: 9.

This rearrangement joins TRBV6-5 to TRBJ2-4; D not certain. Germline values: CDR1 MNHEY, CDR2 SVGAGI. Trimming took 6 bases from V and 4 from J, leaving 1 base between them. This CDR3 region has 10 residues. CDR3: CASRKNIQYF. CDR3 nucleotide sequence: TGTGCCAGCAGGAAAAACATTCAGTACTTC.

The rearrangement uses TRBV19 and TRBJ2-7; 10 positions agree with TRBD2. V lost 5 bases and J lost 6; bases outside the gene matches: 4. The germline gives CDR1 LNHDA, CDR2 SQIVND (reference sequence). The CDR3 is 13 residues long. CDR3 loop: CASSQSGRGEQYV. The CDR3 DNA sequence: TGTGCCAGTAGTCAAAGCGGGAGGGGCGAGCAGTACGTC.

The chain uses TRBV11-2 and TRBJ2-7; D perhaps matches TRBD2 (5 bases). Per germline, CDR1 SGHAT and CDR2 FQNNGV. Trimming shortened V by 5 bases and J by 2 bases, and 13 bases separated the two germline ends. The CDR3 is 14 amino acids. For the CDR3, the DNA is TGTGCCAGCAGCCGGGAAGCCGGACCCTACGAGCAGTACTTC. Protein sequence: CASSREAGPYEQYF.

This clone was found a few times. The chain joins TRBV5-6 to TRBJ2-7; D ambiguous. The germline V gene has CDR1 SGHDT and CDR2 YYEEEE. The CDR3 is 14 amino acids. V was cut by 1 base and J by 1 base, with 9 bases left in between. In nucleotides, the CDR3 is TGTGCCAGCAGCTTGAGGAGCGCTTCCTACGAGCAGTACGTC. This encodes CASSLRSASYEQYV.

This chain uses TRBV5-6 with TRBJ1-1; 7 bases fit TRBD1. Germline V lookup: CDR1 SGHDT, CDR2 YYEEEE. The CDR3 is 15 amino acids. The trim removed 4 bases at V and 4 bases at J, leaving 10 bases unmatched. The CDR3 region is CASSPAGGRVTEAFF. The CDR3 bases are TGTGCCAGCAGCCCGGCAGGGGGAAGGGTCACTGAAGCTTTCTTT.

In its sample, this clone was seen a few times. The genes are TRBV7-2 and TRBJ2-1, with no clear D. The length of the CDR3 is 15 residues. V lost 5 bases to trimming and J lost 0 bases, with 11 bases between them. The V gene's germline CDR1 is SGHTA and CDR2 FQGNSA. The CDR3 spells CASSPKRGSYNEQFF. The CDR3 coding sequence is TGTGCCAGCAGCCCTAAGCGAGGCTCCTACAATGAGCAGTTCTTC.

The chain carries TRBV2 and TRBJ2-7; D is uncertain. V lost 6 bases and J lost 4, with 10 bases in between. The germline V gene encodes CDR1 SNHLY and CDR2 FYNNEI. The CDR3 is made up of 12 amino acids. The CDR3 nucleotides are TGTGCCAGCAGCGATCCCCATTACGAGCAGTACGTC. Translated: CASSDPHYEQYV.

The gene calls are TRBV30 and TRBJ1-1, with D tentatively TRBD1 (5 bases). Germline assignment: CDR1 GTSNPN and CDR2 SVGIG (reference sequence). V was pared by 2 bases and J by 1 base, with 8 bases between. The CDR3 loop spans 13 amino acids. CDR3 loop: CAWSIGQNTEAFF. CDR3 in DNA: TGTGCCTGGAGTATCGGACAGAACACTGAAGCTTTCTTT.

This clone was seen a few times. CDR3 DNA: TGCAGCGTCGCGACTTTGACGGTGAACACTGAAGCTTTCTTT. Translation: CSVATLTVNTEAFF. The chain is built from TRBV29-1 and TRBJ1-1; the D is unclear. CDR1 is SQVTM and CDR2 is ANQGSEA in the germline V gene. Trimming removed 6 bases at V and 0 bases at J, with 14 bases between. The CDR3 totals 14 residues.

This clone turned up a few times. This sequence joins TRBV12-2 and TRBJ2-5; the DNA was not compared with TRBD2, the D call given in the table. TRBV12-2 is an annotated pseudogene. The CDR3 spans 20 residues. CDR3 sequence (DNA): TGTGCAAGTCGCTTAGTCAGTTTTATCGGGGGAACGACGTACCAAGAGACCCAGTACTTC. Translation: CASRLVSFIGGTTYQETQYF.